This TCR beta chain was recovered during a study of CD4 T cells in relation to SARS-CoV-2 and coronaviruses. About the research overall: Crossreactive spike epitopes shared across donors were mapped to their HLA restriction. Notes on the study in general: SARS-CoV-2-driven expansion was significantly weaker in crossreactive than monoreactive clones.

Germline V lookup: CDR1 SGHAT, CDR2 FQNNGV. The CDR3 sequence is 14 residues long. The V and J ends lost 0 bases and 3 bases respectively, with 9 bases between them. Sequenced by immunoSEQ multiplex PCR; TCRdb stores in-frame clones only, minus some. The sample has approximately 20,000 clones; about 80% are singletons. With regard to this clone: Its antigen is currently unknown.

Before the COVID-19 pandemic, during about 2011-2019, CD4+ T cells were taken from unexposed donors. After about 10 days of culture, CD4+ T cells were isolated. Material for sequencing was CD4+ T cells from PBMCs, cultured in vitro. The chain has TRBV11-2 and TRBJ2-7, with a tentative D call TRBD1 (6 bases). The clonotype originates from a human donor in good health. CDR3 nucleotides: TGTGCCAGCAGCTTAGACCGGACAGTCTACGAGCAGTACTTC. Translating gives CASSLDRTVYEQYF.